This TCR beta chain was profiled in a study of blood T cell repertoires in COVID-19. The wider study: The origin of the acute and convalescent COVID-19 samples was the United States, Italy and Spain. Sample material is recorded as cDNA or gDNA derived from T cells, B-cell-depleted T cells, or PBMCs.

Original handling: Nucleated cell number was recorded as an estimate derived from reference gene primer amplification. The assay was immunoSEQ multiplex PCR, and TCRdb's table has in-frame clones only and misses some. Clone size and the V and J calls come from that table; the DNA yielded D and trimming. Of about 200,000 clones listed, approximately 81% are singletons. Germline V CDR1 and CDR2: KGHSH, LQKENI. There are 15 residues in the CDR3. About this clone itself: The junction differs from germline at one of its ends, possibly a read error.

Sequencing input: peripheral blood. The receptor's source is a human donor in a cohort sampled during active COVID-19. The chain employs TRBV18 and TRBJ1-2, with TRBD1 matching 8 bases. CDR3 sequence reads: CASSPGIGTGEPASF. CDR3 sequence (DNA): TGTGCCAGCTCACCAGGTATAGGGACAGGCGAACCCGCGAGCTTC.